One sample yielded the 30 T cell receptor beta chains listed below, sequenced in a study of tumor-infiltrating lymphocytes in primary liver carcinoma. With around 450 ng total RNA as template and a constant-region primer, TCR beta cDNA was made. Employing slightly modified ARM-PCR, three nested multiplex PCR rounds were run, and these gave rise to the TCR beta libraries. TRBV1-TRBV30 forward and Cbeta reverse primers drove the first two approximately 11-cycle rounds. TCRdb reprocessed the multiplex PCR reads via MiXCR and lists one record per CDR3 protein. The table shows some 100,000 distinct CDR3 sequences, with around 73% occurring only once. Unsorted bulk tissue (roughly 19-30 mg) underwent RNA and DNA co-extraction. The sequenced sample was liver tumor tissue from sampling region 2. Regarding subset: tumor region T2, inferior pole. The source of these receptors is a woman aged 55-75 years with primary liver carcinoma and hepatitis B virus infection.

In the case of this clonotype: This sequence may be a read error, since a much larger clone differs from it by one base. The chain uses TRBV5-1 and TRBJ1-4; 9 positions agree with TRBD1. With 7 bases clipped from V and 4 bases from J, the junction kept 11 bases outside the gene matches. Per the germline V gene, CDR1 is SGHRS and CDR2 is YFSETQ. The CDR3 is 16 residues long. DNA of the CDR3: TGCGCCAGCGGCGGGGGACAGGGCGCGGGTAATGAAAAACTGTTTTTT. Translated, it gives CASGGGQGAGNEKLFF.

This clonotype was counted a few times. This may be a read error: a much more frequent sequence differs by one nucleotide. The CDR3 loop reads CAISPGPDSEQHF. CDR3 DNA sequence: TGTGCCATTTCCCCGGGGCCCGATAGTGAGCAGCACTTC. The chain employs TRBV10-3 and TRBJ2-7; either TRBD1 or TRBD2 may supply D (5 bases each). CDR1 is ENHRY, CDR2 SYGVKD, per germline. This CDR3 region has 13 residues.

This clonotype has a count of ten or more. This sequence joins TRBV28 and TRBJ1-1; 9 bases match TRBD1. The trim removed 5 bases at V and 5 bases at J, leaving 9 bases unmatched. The CDR3 covers 15 residues. Germline V gives CDR1 MDHEN, CDR2 SYDVKM. The CDR3 DNA sequence: TGTGCCAGCAGTAGCTTGACAGGGGGGGCGACTGAAGCTTTCTTT. This codes for CASSSLTGGATEAFF.

With regard to this clonotype: One end of the junction does not line up with germline, which may come from a read error. The rearrangement uses TRBV11-3 and TRBJ2-1; weak D call: TRBD2 (5 bases). This CDR3 comprises 15 residues. Germline lookup yields CDR1 SGHNT and CDR2 YENEEA. The CDR3 bases are TGTGCCCGCAGCTTAGGAACTAACGGGGAGCTTGAGCAGTTCTTC. Protein: CARSLGTNGELEQFF.

Of note for this clonotype: A much larger clone differs by one base, so this may be a read error. This chain joins TRBV5-1 and TRBJ2-6; no clear D. The CDR3 loop spans 16 amino acids. Germline V CDR1 and CDR2: SGHRS, YFSETQ. The CDR3 DNA sequence: TGCGCCGGCAGCTTAGGCACAAGCTCTGGGGCCAACGTCCTGACTTTC. This translates into CAGSLGTSSGANVLTF.

The chain recombines TRBV28 with TRBJ2-4; D is perhaps TRBD2 (8 bases). This CDR3 comprises 16 residues. Trimming took off 7 bases at V and 3 bases at J, with 19 bases between the two ends. Germline CDR1 MDHEN, CDR2 SYDVKM. The CDR3 is CASTIYSGTVKNIQYF. CDR3 DNA sequence: TGTGCCAGCACTATCTATAGCGGGACAGTCAAAAACATTCAGTACTTC.

There are many counts of this clonotype. The rearrangement uses TRBV29-1 and TRBJ2-7; 7 positions agree with TRBD1. The junction had 6 bases not matched to a gene; V was cut back by 2 bases and J by 2 bases. In germline, CDR1 is SQVTM, CDR2 ANQGSEA. This CDR3 is built from 14 residues. The CDR3 bases are TGCAGCGTTGAACTGACAGGGACCCCCTACGAGCAGTACTTC. This encodes CSVELTGTPYEQYF.

CDR3 residues: CASSHGSTDTQYF. The CDR3 DNA follows: TGTGCCAGCTCCCACGGAAGTACAGATACGCAGTATTTT. This chain links TRBV18 with TRBJ2-3, with D hard to call. V was trimmed by 6 bases and J by 3 bases, leaving 10 bases between them. CDR1 is KGHSH, CDR2 LQKENI, per germline. The length of the CDR3 is 13 residues.

With regard to this clonotype: Possible read error: a much larger clone is one base away. The V and J genes are TRBV30 and TRBJ2-3; TRBD1 aligns across 9 bases. The end of the DNA fits TRBJ1-5 better, so the J call may be wrong. The V gene's germline CDR1 is GTSNPN and CDR2 SVGIG (reference sequence). The CDR3 is 14 amino acids. The CDR3: CAWTDRGRGDTQHF. CDR3 bases: TGTGCCTGGACTGACAGGGGGAGGGGGGATACGCAGCATTTT.

About this clonotype itself: A read error is likely, as this CDR3 ends without the conserved phenylalanine or tryptophan. This rearrangement joins TRBV11-2 to TRBJ2-5; 9 nucleotides match TRBD2. This CDR3 is 17 amino acids long. Germline V lookup: CDR1 SGHAT, CDR2 FQNNGV. V was pared by 1 base and J by 7 bases, with 13 bases of the junction left unmatched. CDR3 DNA sequence: TGTGCCAGCAGCTTAGTTCCCAGCGGGAGGATCGAGGGGACCCAGTACTCC. This codes for CASSLVPSGRIEGTQYS.

In its sample, this clonotype is medium-sized. The chain employs TRBV11-3 and TRBJ2-7; D perhaps matches TRBD2 (5 bases). The germline V and J ends were trimmed by 5 bases and 2 bases, with 16 bases remaining between them. Germline V lookup: CDR1 SGHNT, CDR2 YENEEA. The CDR3 spans 15 residues. DNA of the CDR3: TGTGCCAGCAGCCCCCGGCTCGGGGAAGCCTACGAGCAGTACTTC. It specifies CASSPRLGEAYEQYF.

Of note for this clonotype: Being one base from a much bigger clone, this may be a read error. The rearrangement joins TRBV4-1 to TRBJ2-2; D unclear. V was shortened by 0 bases and J by 0 bases, with 8 bases between the two germline ends. CDR3 length: 16 amino acids. The germline gives CDR1 MGHRA, CDR2 YSYEKL. The CDR3 DNA sequence: TGCGCCAGCAGCCAAGATCAGGTGGCGAACACCGGGGAGCTGTTTTTT. It is translated as CASSQDQVANTGELFF.

Remarks on this clonotype: Germline is not matched at one junction end, which may reflect a read error. The chain is built from TRBV7-7 and TRBJ2-2; 7 bases fit TRBD1. CDR3 size: 15 residues. The germline V gene encodes CDR1 SSHAT and CDR2 FNYEAQ (reference sequence). CDR3 nucleotides: TGTGCTAGCAGCTTTTTACCAGGGGGCACCGGGGAGCTGTTTTTT. Translating it yields CASSFLPGGTGELFF.

As regards this clonotype: One end of the junction is discordant with germline, which a read error may explain. This chain connects TRBV4-1 to TRBJ2-7; 8 bases map to TRBD1. This CDR3 has 15 amino acids. The germline gives CDR1 MGHRA, CDR2 YSYEKL. In nucleotides, the CDR3 is TGCGCAAGCAGCGAAGATGGCAGGGGGCGCGACGAGCAGTACTTC. It is translated as CASSEDGRGRDEQYF.

In the case of this clonotype: This may be a read error, as it is one base from a much larger clone. This chain links TRBV11-2 with TRBJ2-1; tentative D call: TRBD2 (7 bases). Germline assignment: CDR1 SGHAT and CDR2 FQNNGV. The CDR3 runs 15 residues. Written as DNA, the CDR3 is TGTGCCAGCGGCTTAGAAGGGGGAGGGATCAGTGAGCAGTTCTTC. It codes for CASGLEGGGISEQFF.

Concerning this clonotype itself: An end of the junction does not agree with germline; a read error may underlie this. The chain is built from TRBV28 and TRBJ1-2; 7 bases are shared with TRBD1. The CDR3 totals 14 residues. The germline CDR1 and CDR2 sequences are MDHEN and SYDVKM. The CDR3 protein is CVSRGLGPNYGYTF. CDR3 nucleotides: TGTGTCAGCAGGGGGTTGGGACCGAACTATGGCTACACCTTC.

Comment on this clonotype: The CDR3 does not close with the conserved phenylalanine or tryptophan, likely indicating a read error. The chain is built from TRBV11-2 and TRBJ1-2; D possibly corresponds to TRBD1 (6 bases). Deletions cut 11 bases from V and 4 bases from J, with 26 bases between. The CDR3 totals 16 residues. Germline V gene data show CDR1 as SGHAT and CDR2 as FQNNGV. CDR3 sequence reads: CAYSLGTPEGFYGYTS. The CDR3, as DNA: TGTGCCTACAGCCTCGGGACACCGGAGGGGTTCTATGGCTACACCTCC.

The chain couples TRBV11-2 to TRBJ2-1; D ambiguous. Trimming left V 10 bases short and J 10 bases short, with 23 bases between. This CDR3 contains 14 residues. Germline V gene sequence: CDR1 SGHAT, CDR2 FQNNGV. The CDR3 here is CATSLDPRYREQFF. The CDR3 nucleotides read TGTGCCACCAGTCTGGACCCGAGGTATAGGGAGCAGTTCTTC. Using reference TRBV11-2 and TRBJ2-1 for the parts outside the CDR3, the full variable domain is EAGVAQSPRYKIIEKRQSVAFWCNPISGHATLYWYQQILGQGPKLLIQFQNNGVVDDSQLPKDRFSAERLKGVDSTLKIQPAKLEDSAVYLCATSLDPRYREQFFGPGTRLTVL.

This clonotype has ten or more counts. This chain connects TRBV12-3 or TRBV12-4 to TRBJ2-1; D ambiguous. Trimming stripped 1 base from V and 13 bases from J, with 11 bases between. CDR3 length: 12 residues. The CDR3: CASSLGQRPQFF. As DNA, the CDR3 is TGTGCCAGCAGTTTAGGGCAGAGACCCCAGTTCTTC.

As to this clonotype: At one of its ends the junction is not consistent with the germline gene, which may arise from a read error. This chain links TRBV11-1 with TRBJ2-2; a weak D match, TRBD2 (5 bases). The germline V gene has CDR1 SGHAT and CDR2 FQDESV (reference sequence). CDR3 length: 14 amino acids. The CDR3 sequence is CAIIPSLDTGELFF. The CDR3 region has the DNA TGTGCCATCATACCGAGCCTTGACACCGGGGAGCTTTTTTTT.

Note on this clonotype: A read error may produce the germline difference seen at one junction end. This chain connects TRBV12-3 or TRBV12-4 to TRBJ1-4; D is uncertain. The CDR3 spans 16 residues. Written as DNA, the CDR3 is TGTGCCAGGAGTTTGGTACCACTACGGGCTACTGGAAAACTGTTTTTT. Protein: CARSLVPLRATGKLFF.

A word on this clonotype: This may arise from a read error, as a much more abundant clone is one base away. This CDR3 reads CASSLARQALNEQFF. CDR3 DNA: TGTGCCAGCAGCTTAGCCCGACAAGCTCTCAATGAGCAGTTCTTC. The genes are TRBV7-8 and TRBJ2-1, with D uncertain. The CDR3 loop spans 15 amino acids. The ends were cut back, 0 bases at V and 6 bases at J, with 12 bases in the middle. Germline CDR1 reads SGHVS; CDR2 reads FQNEAQ. Based on the CDR3 plus reference TRBV7-8 and TRBJ2-1, the full variable domain is GAGVSQSPRYKVAKRGQDVALRCDPISGHVSLFWYQQALGQGPEFLTYFQNEAQLDKSGLPSDRFFAERPEGSVSTLKIQRTQQEDSAVYLCASSLARQALNEQFFGPGTRLTVL.

For this clonotype: A junction boundary mismatches the germline segment, possibly from a read error. The chain is built from TRBV6-5 and TRBJ2-3; D is ambiguous. The length of the CDR3 is 13 residues. Germline CDR1 reads MNHEY; CDR2 reads SVGAGI. CDR3 amino acids: CASSYSQQNTQCF. The DNA for the CDR3 is TGTGCCAGCAGCTACAGTCAGCAGAATACGCAGTGTTTT.

The chain employs TRBV21-1 and TRBJ1-5; the D call TRBD1 from the table was never checked on the DNA. TRBV21-1 is termed a pseudogene. The CDR3 runs 16 residues. This CDR3 is CASSNRGTKKGQPQHF. The DNA for the CDR3 is TGTGCCAGCAGCAACCGTGGGACAAAAAAGGGTCAGCCCCAGCATTTT.

This clonotype was recorded at least ten times. The chain couples TRBV5-1 to TRBJ1-2, with D possibly matching TRBD1 (5 bases). The V gene's germline CDR1 is SGHRS and CDR2 YFSETQ. CDR3 size: 14 residues. The V end lost 0 bases, the J end lost 10 bases, and 16 bases lay between the germline ends. For the CDR3, the DNA is TGCGCCAGCAGCTTGGTGGGGGGGGACCCCATCTACACCTTC. It codes for CASSLVGGDPIYTF.

V usage is TRBV29-1 and J usage is TRBJ2-5, with a weak D call TRBD2 (6 bases). This CDR3 comprises 15 residues. V lost 2 bases and J lost 6, with 19 bases in between. From germline, CDR1 is SQVTM and CDR2 ANQGSEA. This CDR3 reads CSVERGNGSRKTQYF. Here the CDR3 DNA reads TGCAGCGTTGAACGGGGTAACGGGAGTCGAAAGACCCAGTACTTC. Full variable domain (remainder filled in from reference TRBV29-1 and TRBJ2-5): SAVISQKPSRDICQRGTSLTIQCQVDSQVTMMFWYRQQPGQSLTLIATANQGSEATYESGFVIDKFPISRPNLTFSTLTVSNMSPEDSSIYLCSVERGNGSRKTQYFGPGTRLLVL.

This clonotype was recorded at least ten times. The V call is TRBV7-8, the J call TRBJ2-5, with 9 bases identical to TRBD1. After removal of 4 bases from V and 6 bases from J, the junction contained 9 bases not matched to a gene. This CDR3 spans 15 amino acids. Per germline, CDR1 SGHVS and CDR2 FQNEAQ. The CDR3 reads CASSSNAGQGKTQYF. The CDR3 DNA sequence: TGTGCCAGCAGCTCAAACGCGGGACAGGGCAAGACCCAGTACTTC.

Worth noting for this clonotype: A much bigger clone sits one base away, suggesting this may be a read error. The rearrangement uses TRBV7-8 and TRBJ2-2; D is unclear. This CDR3 is built from 15 residues. CDR1 is SGHVS, CDR2 FQNEAQ, per germline. The CDR3 spells CTSSLRLMNTGELFF. The CDR3, as DNA: TGTACCAGCAGCTTGCGTCTCATGAACACCGGGGAGCTGTTTTTT.

The chain uses TRBV29-1 and TRBJ2-7; possibly TRBD2 for D (5 bases). CDR1 is SQVTM, CDR2 ANQGSEA, per germline. The CDR3 runs to 14 residues. V lost 7 bases and J 3 bases, leaving 19 bases between the germline ends. The DNA of the CDR3 is TGCAGCGCCAGAAGGAACAGTGAGGGCTACGAGCAGTACTTC. This encodes CSARRNSEGYEQYF.

Note on this clonotype: At one end the junction does not follow the germline gene, possibly because of a read error. This chain uses TRBV11-2 with TRBJ2-7; possible D gene TRBD2, 6 bases. CDR1 is SGHAT, CDR2 FQNNGV, per germline. This CDR3 is built from 16 residues. CDR3 region: CASSLASGVEGYEHYF. CDR3 nucleotide sequence: TGTGCCAGCAGCTTAGCGTCGGGGGTAGAAGGCTACGAGCACTACTTC.